One sample yielded the 3 T cell receptor beta chains listed below, sequenced in a study of T cell responses to AZD1222 COVID-19 vaccine. Only in-frame clones appear in the TCRdb table, and some are missing; sequencing was by immunoSEQ multiplex PCR. Here the sample spans about 150,000 clones, around 86% being singletons. Sequencing used peripheral blood, obtained 28 days after the second AZD1222 dose. The receptor source for this set is an adult who received the AZD1222 COVID-19 vaccine.

This clone has more than one count but fewer than ten. The J gene is TRBJ2-7, the V gene TRBV3-1 (or the pseudogene TRBV3-2), with D uncertain. The V end lost 2 bases, the J end lost 7 bases, and 12 bases lay between the germline ends. The germline gives CDR1 LGHDT, CDR2 YNNKEL (reference sequence). This CDR3 contains 13 residues. The CDR3 spells CASSQYPHSEQYF. CDR3 nucleotide sequence: TGTGCCAGCAGCCAATACCCTCACTCGGAGCAGTACTTC.

The chain couples TRBV23-1 to TRBJ2-1, with 9 bases that match TRBD2. TRBV23-1 is an ORF; its function is uncertain. J lost 0 bases, V lost 6 bases, and 24 bases had no gene match. The CDR3 has 22 residues. The CDR3, as DNA: TGCGCCAGCAGCGTAACAGGGCCGGTAGCGGGAGAGATTACGAACTCCTACAATGAGCAGTTCTTC. Amino acid sequence: CASSVTGPVAGEITNSYNEQFF.

This rearrangement joins TRBV6-1 to TRBJ2-1; no clear D. The CDR3 runs to 15 residues. Looked up from germline, CDR1 is MNHNS and CDR2 is SASEGT. Trimming pared 2 bases from V and 9 bases from J, leaving 17 bases between. The CDR3 nucleotides are TGTGCCAGCAGTGAAAACTCTGCCTTTTTGGGTGAGCAGTTCTTC. Its translation: CASSENSAFLGEQFF.